This T cell receptor beta chain emerged from a study of blood T cell repertoires in COVID-19. Across the whole study: Spain, Italy and the United States supplied samples that represented acute and convalescent COVID-19.

Under the authors' procedure: By means of reference gene primer amplification, nucleated cell counts were estimated. Using immunoSEQ multiplex PCR, the repertoire was profiled, and TCRdb retains in-frame clones only, with some absent. The D gene and trimming were derived from the DNA, and the V and J assignments and clone size from that table. The sample consists of 310,000 or so clones, approximately 84% of them appearing once. The source of this sequence is a woman in her thirties who had recovered from COVID-19. The sequenced sample was peripheral blood.

This CDR3 is CASSRLVALTGDTQYF. As DNA, the CDR3 is TGTGCCAGCAGCCGACTAGTGGCCCTCACGGGGGATACGCAGTATTTT. J is TRBJ2-3 and V is TRBV3-1 (or the pseudogene TRBV3-2), with D tentatively TRBD2 (6 bases). This CDR3 contains 16 residues. The germline V and J ends were trimmed by 4 bases and 6 bases, with 20 bases remaining between them. The germline V gene has CDR1 LGHDT and CDR2 YNNKEL (reference sequence).